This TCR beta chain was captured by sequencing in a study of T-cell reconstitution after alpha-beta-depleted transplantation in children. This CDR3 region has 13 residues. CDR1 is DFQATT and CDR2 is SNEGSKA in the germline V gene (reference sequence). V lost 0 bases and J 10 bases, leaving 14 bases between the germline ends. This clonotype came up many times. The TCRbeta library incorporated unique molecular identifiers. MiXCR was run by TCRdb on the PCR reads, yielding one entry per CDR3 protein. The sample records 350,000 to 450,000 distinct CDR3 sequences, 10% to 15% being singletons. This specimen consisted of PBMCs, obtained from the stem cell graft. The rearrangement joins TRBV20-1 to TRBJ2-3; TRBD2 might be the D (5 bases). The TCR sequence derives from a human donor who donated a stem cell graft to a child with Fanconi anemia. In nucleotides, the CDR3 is TGCAGTGCTAGAGATATTCCGGGAATGTCGCAGTATTTT. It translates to CSARDIPGMSQYF.